This T cell receptor (beta chain) stems from a study of T cells after yellow fever vaccination. This clonotype has more than one count but fewer than ten. There are 13 residues in the CDR3. V was pared by 10 bases and J by 1 base, with 13 bases between. The V gene's germline CDR1 is SGHTA and CDR2 FQGNSA. As TCR cDNA was made by 5'RACE template switching, a universal primer site and UMIs were added. Each CDR3 protein is one row after TCRdb ran MiXCR on the 5' RACE reads. The sample lists fewer than 450,000 distinct CDR3 sequences, roughly 8.4% seen once, with under 20% in the top ten. The sample was PBMCs, taken more than 40 days after the first yellow fever vaccination. The chain uses TRBV7-2 and TRBJ2-5, with D maybe TRBD2 (5 bases). The clonotype was recovered from a man aged 18 to 30 who received the YFV17D yellow fever vaccine. The CDR3 sequence is CAIPSAAQETQYF. In DNA, the CDR3 is TGTGCCATCCCCTCAGCGGCCCAAGAGACCCAGTACTTC.